A single sample is the source of the 23 T cell receptor beta chains below, sequenced in a study of OX40 agonist ivuxolimab in advanced cancers. The protocol was immunoSEQ multiplex PCR, while the TCRdb copy is restricted to in-frame clones and leaves out a portion. In the table there are about 30,000 clones, 79% of which are singletons. The sample here was CD4+ or CD8+ T cells sorted from blood, taken in a trial of the OX40 agonist ivuxolimab. The receptors derive from an adult with an advanced solid tumor such as melanoma, head and neck, liver or kidney cancer.

The chain recombines TRBV10-2 with TRBJ2-1; 12 positions match TRBD2. CDR1 is WSHSY and CDR2 is SAAADI in the germline V gene. The CDR3 covers 17 residues. After removal of 6 bases from V and 8 bases from J, the junction contained 14 bases not matched to a gene. The CDR3 DNA sequence: TGCGCCAGCAGCCGCGAATCTAGCGGGGGGGCAAGGGATGAGCAGTTCTTC. Protein product: CASSRESSGGARDEQFF.

The V call is TRBV19, the J call TRBJ1-1; 8 bases are shared with TRBD1. V dropped 5 bases and J dropped 1; count of bases not matched to a gene: 6. Germline lookup yields CDR1 LNHDA and CDR2 SQIVND (reference sequence). The CDR3 is made up of 15 amino acids. The CDR3 region has the DNA TGTGCCAGTAGTGCAGGGGGCTCTAGGAACACTGAAGCTTTCTTT. Its protein product is CASSAGGSRNTEAFF.

The V call is TRBV28, the J call TRBJ2-3; no firm D call. V was shortened by 3 bases and J by 0 bases, with 7 bases between the two germline ends. The V gene's germline CDR1 is MDHEN and CDR2 SYDVKM. The CDR3 covers 14 residues. The CDR3 DNA reads TGTGCCAGCAGTTTGAGAGTTAGCACAGATACGCAGTATTTT. Translated: CASSLRVSTDTQYF.

The V gene is TRBV5-1, the J gene TRBJ2-1; 8 nucleotides match TRBD1. The CDR3 extends over 14 amino acids. The J segment lost 7 bases and the V segment lost 0 bases, leaving 3 bases of the junction unmatched. From germline, CDR1 is SGHRS and CDR2 YFSETQ. The CDR3 region is CASSLAGGRNEQFF. As DNA, the CDR3 is TGCGCCAGCAGCTTGGCAGGGGGCAGGAATGAGCAGTTCTTC. Full variable domain (missing parts from reference TRBV5-1 and TRBJ2-1): KAGVTQTPRYLIKTRGQQVTLSCSPISGHRSVSWYQQTPGQGLQFLFEYFSETQRNKGNFPGRFSGRQFSNSRSEMNVSTLELGDSALYLCASSLAGGRNEQFFGPGTRLTVL.

The chain is built from TRBV6-5 and TRBJ2-7, with D maybe TRBD1 (6 bases). Trimming took off 4 bases at V and 2 bases at J, with 15 bases between the two ends. The CDR3 consists of 15 residues. The V gene's germline CDR1 is MNHEY and CDR2 SVGAGI. The CDR3 reads CASSSHRDKTYEQYF. The DNA of the CDR3 is TGTGCCAGCAGTTCCCACCGGGACAAGACCTACGAGCAGTACTTC.

The CDR3 protein is CASGSGLAAREQYF. CDR3 bases: TGCGCCAGCGGATCGGGACTAGCGGCAAGGGAGCAGTACTTC. The chain uses TRBV5-1 and TRBJ2-7; TRBD2 agrees at 11 bases. This CDR3 has 14 amino acids. In germline, CDR1 is SGHRS, CDR2 YFSETQ. V lost 7 bases to trimming and J lost 7 bases; unmatched junction nucleotides: 10.

J is TRBJ2-6 and V is TRBV5-1; D is perhaps TRBD1 (5 bases). In germline, CDR1 is SGHRS, CDR2 YFSETQ. There are 15 residues in the CDR3. V lost 7 bases, J lost 3 bases, and 14 bases lay in between. The chain's CDR3 is CASAPMGLGANVLTF. In nucleotides, the CDR3 is TGCGCCAGCGCCCCGATGGGGCTTGGGGCCAACGTCCTGACTTTC. Together with reference TRBV5-1 and TRBJ2-6, the CDR3 gives the full variable domain: KAGVTQTPRYLIKTRGQQVTLSCSPISGHRSVSWYQQTPGQGLQFLFEYFSETQRNKGNFPGRFSGRQFSNSRSEMNVSTLELGDSALYLCASAPMGLGANVLTFGAGSRLTVL.

CDR3 in DNA: TGCAGCGTTGTACCAGGGGGTAAAAACATTCAGTACTTC. Translation gives CSVVPGGKNIQYF. This chain connects TRBV29-1 to TRBJ2-4; 7 nucleotides align to TRBD1. This CDR3 contains 13 residues. Germline V gene lookup returns CDR1 SQVTM and CDR2 ANQGSEA. The V segment lost 4 bases and the J segment 4 bases; nucleotides outside the gene matches: 4.

The chain joins TRBV9 to TRBJ1-2; D is ambiguous. The germline V and J ends were trimmed by 0 bases and 8 bases, with 17 bases remaining between them. CDR3 length: 15 residues. CDR1 and CDR2 (germline): SGDLS, YYNGEE. The CDR3 region is CASSVDGAGQGGYTF. CDR3 DNA: TGTGCCAGCAGCGTAGACGGAGCAGGCCAAGGGGGCTACACCTTC.

This clone was counted between two and nine times. This chain uses TRBV6-5 with TRBJ2-7; D may correspond to TRBD1 or TRBD2 (5 bases each). Germline assignment: CDR1 MNHEY and CDR2 SVGAGI. The V end lost 0 bases, the J end lost 1 base, and 13 bases lay between the germline ends. The CDR3 extends over 16 amino acids. As DNA, the CDR3 is TGTGCCAGCAGTTACTCTTCCGGGACGGCTTCCTACGAGCAGTACTTC. Translation: CASSYSSGTASYEQYF.

The rearrangement joins TRBV10-3 to TRBJ1-1; 8 positions match TRBD1. J lost 3 bases, V lost 9 bases, and 0 bases had no gene match. Germline V gene lookup returns CDR1 ENHRY and CDR2 SYGVKD. CDR3 length: 11 residues. CDR3 bases: TGTGCCATACAGGGGGACACTGAAGCTTTCTTT. This sequence encodes CAIQGDTEAFF.

This clone has just a few counts. The V and J genes are TRBV30 and TRBJ1-5; D might be TRBD1 (5 bases). The CDR3 totals 13 residues. Deletions cut 5 bases from V and 0 bases from J, with 8 bases between. The germline CDR1 and CDR2 sequences are GTSNPN and SVGIG (reference sequence). The CDR3 region has the DNA TGTGCCTGGGACAGTTATAGCAATCAGCCCCAGCATTTT. Amino acids: CAWDSYSNQPQHF.

On this clone itself: The CDR3 ends on some other residue instead of the conserved phenylalanine or tryptophan, so this is likely a read error. The rearrangement joins TRBV6-1 to TRBJ1-5, with 9 nucleotides matching TRBD1. With 8 bases clipped from V and 5 bases from J, the junction kept 7 bases outside the gene matches. Per the germline V gene, CDR1 is MNHNS and CDR2 is SASEGT. The length of the CDR3 is 14 residues. The DNA for the CDR3 is TGTGCCAGCGGCGGGACAGGGTACCATCAGCCCCAGCATCTT. This gives the protein CASGGTGYHQPQHL.

The V gene is TRBV4-1, the J gene TRBJ2-5, with 7 bases fitting TRBD2. The J call may not be correct, given that the DNA end is closer to TRBJ2-7. CDR1 is MGHRA and CDR2 is YSYEKL in the germline V gene. The CDR3 covers 15 residues. The CDR3 spells CASSQAGGFSYEQYF. The DNA of the CDR3 is TGCGCCAGCAGCCAAGCGGGGGGTTTTTCCTACGAGCAGTACTTC.

This chain uses TRBV13 with TRBJ1-4; no definite D call. V shed 5 bases and J shed 7 bases, with 17 bases lying between them. The CDR3 is 15 residues long. Germline V CDR1 and CDR2: PRHDT, FYEKMQ (reference sequence). In DNA, the CDR3 is TGTGCCAGCAGCACAAGGTCCCCCGGTCCTGAAAAACTGTTTTTT. It encodes CASSTRSPGPEKLFF.

This clone was seen just once. This chain uses TRBV19 with TRBJ1-2; D call uncertain. Germline CDR1 reads LNHDA; CDR2 reads SQIVND (reference sequence). The CDR3 is 15 residues long. The V end was cut by 2 bases, the J end by 2 bases, with 12 bases between. The chain's CDR3 is CASSITREGNYGYTF. The CDR3 region has the DNA TGTGCCAGTAGTATAACGAGGGAAGGGAACTATGGCTACACCTTC. Based on the CDR3 plus reference TRBV19 and TRBJ1-2, the full variable domain is DGGITQSPKYLFRKEGQNVTLSCEQNLNHDAMYWYRQDPGQGLRLIYYSQIVNDFQKGDIAEGYSVSREKKESFPLTVTSAQKNPTAFYLCASSITREGNYGYTFGSGTRLTVV.

V gene TRBV6-5 combines with J gene TRBJ1-1; D remains ambiguous. The V gene's germline CDR1 is MNHEY and CDR2 SVGAGI. V lost 7 bases, J lost 1 base, and 4 bases lay in between. The CDR3 extends over 11 amino acids. The CDR3 nucleotides are TGTGCCAGCAAGGGGAACACTGAAGCTTTCTTT. Translated, it gives CASKGNTEAFF.

This chain connects TRBV7-6 to TRBJ2-7; weak D call: TRBD1 (6 bases). The CDR3 runs to 14 residues. CDR1 and CDR2 from the germline V gene are SGHVS and FNYEAQ. V was cut by 2 bases and J by 5 bases, with 13 bases left in between. DNA for the CDR3: TGTGCCAGCAGCTTATCCACAGGGACCGACGAGCAGTACTTC. Its protein product is CASSLSTGTDEQYF.

This clone was seen a handful of times. The chain links TRBV4-1 to TRBJ2-5; the D gene is possibly TRBD2 (6 bases). V lost 4 bases to trimming and J lost 3 bases, with 9 bases between them. Germline CDR1 reads MGHRA; CDR2 reads YSYEKL. The length of the CDR3 is 13 residues. The CDR3 DNA sequence: TGCGCCAGCAGCCCCGGGGGTAAAGAGACCCAGTACTTC. As protein: CASSPGGKETQYF.

This chain joins TRBV30 and TRBJ2-2; no firm D call. In germline, CDR1 is GTSNPN, CDR2 SVGIG (reference sequence). The CDR3 loop spans 14 amino acids. V was clipped by 3 bases and J by 6 bases, with 14 bases between them. This CDR3 reads CAWSLGLGSGELFF. CDR3 sequence (DNA): TGTGCCTGGAGCCTTGGATTAGGATCCGGGGAGCTGTTTTTT. The full variable domain, its missing parts supplied by reference TRBV30 and TRBJ2-2, is SQTIHQWPATLVQPVGSPLSLECTVEGTSNPNLYWYRQAAGRGLQLLFYSVGIGQISSEVPQNLSASRPQDRQFILSSKKLLLSDSGFYLCAWSLGLGSGELFFGEGSRLTVL.

There are a few counts of this clone. The V gene is TRBV5-1, the J gene TRBJ2-5; D remains ambiguous. CDR1 is SGHRS, CDR2 YFSETQ, per germline. CDR3 length equals 11 residues. V was shortened by 4 bases and J by 4 bases, with 5 bases between the two germline ends. The chain's CDR3 is CASSRTETQYF. The CDR3 DNA follows: TGCGCCAGCAGCCGCACAGAGACCCAGTACTTC.

The CDR3, as DNA: TGCGCCAGCAGCTTGGCCGGACAGGGATATAACTATGGCTACACCTTC. Its protein is CASSLAGQGYNYGYTF. The V gene is TRBV5-1, the J gene TRBJ1-2; 8 nucleotides agree with TRBD1. The CDR3 extends over 16 amino acids. Germline V gene lookup returns CDR1 SGHRS and CDR2 YFSETQ. After removal of 0 bases from V and 1 base from J, the junction contained 5 bases not matched to a gene.

V and J are TRBV5-1 and TRBJ2-7; D is unclear. CDR1 is SGHRS, CDR2 YFSETQ, per germline. V lost 6 bases and J 0 bases, leaving 13 bases between the germline ends. This CDR3 region has 14 residues. The CDR3 protein is CASKSTLTSYEQYF. In DNA form, the CDR3 reads TGCGCCAGCAAGTCTACTCTTACCTCCTACGAGCAGTACTTC.